The source of this T cell receptor (beta chain) is a study of early T cells in non-severe SARS-CoV-2 infection. Across the study: Bulk RNA from unsorted whole blood was sequenced; chains were unpaired.

This clonotype was seen more than once but under ten times. Unique molecular identifier tags were affixed to discrete cDNA molecules. TCRdb fed the 5' RACE reads into MiXCR, producing one record per CDR3 protein. This table holds approximately 23,000 distinct CDR3 sequences, roughly 4.9% found once. This receptor was identified in an adult who was a healthcare worker with PCR-confirmed SARS-CoV-2 infection or an uninfected control (not recorded which). Material for sequencing was whole blood.

The CDR3 sequence: CASSQDWAGGEQYF. The CDR3 DNA is TGCGCCAGCAGCCAAGATTGGGCGGGGGGCGAGCAGTACTTC. This chain connects TRBV4-3 to TRBJ2-7; the match to TRBD2 covers 8 bases. CDR1 is LGHNA and CDR2 is YSLEER in the germline V gene. CDR3 length: 14 residues. With V trimmed by 0 bases and J by 6 bases, 4 bases remained unmatched.